The entry below describes one TCR beta chain. The sample is drawn from a study of cytomegalovirus exposure and HLA in healthy donors. The PCR ran on 60 Vbeta and 13 Jbeta primers. Generated by immunoSEQ multiplex PCR, the TCRdb table keeps only in-frame clones and is missing some. The repertoire includes around 150,000 clones, around four fifths of them detected once, and approximately 2.7% sits in the top ten. In germline, CDR1 is MRHNA, CDR2 SNTAGT. Trimming took 6 bases from V and 2 from J, leaving 15 bases between them. This CDR3 contains 15 residues. This TCR was recovered from a boy aged 2 to 10 in good health and CMV-seronegative. The chain links TRBV6-4 to TRBJ2-3, with TRBD2 as a possible D gene (6 bases). Sequencing input: PBMCs. CDR3 sequence reads: CASSAGRGDTDTQYF. The DNA of the CDR3 is TGTGCCAGCAGCGCCGGGCGGGGCGACACAGATACGCAGTATTTT.